This TCR beta chain was identified in a study of T-cell reconstitution after alpha-beta-depleted transplantation in children (dated by TCRdb to the mid-2010s). For the study in its entirety: T-cell immune reconstitution after TCRalphabeta/CD19-depleted allogeneic hematopoietic cell transplantation in children was quantitatively tracked in the study by means of TCR repertoire profiling. Findings and caveats that apply to the study as a whole: In some patients, high TCRbeta diversity at day 60 was attributed to recipient T cells and intrathymic progenitors that had survived conditioning. Apparently early alphabetaT-cell count recovery about two months after transplant reportedly relied on only several hundred rapidly expanded clones derived from non-depleted graft cells. The frequencies of hyperexpanded clones fell over the following months, and after one year, T-cell counts and TCRbeta diversity were mostly attributed to newly produced T cells.

Taken with the paper, the label for treatment or condition translates to: allogeneic hematopoietic cell transplantation with graft depleted of TCRalphabeta T cells and CD19 B cells. The transplant recipients were children given TCRalphabeta/CD19-depleted allogeneic hematopoietic cell grafts. A note on this clonotype: Its antigen is unknown. A much larger clone is a single base away; this may be a read error.

Libraries were constructed by PCR. This sample was sequenced with an Illumina HiSeq 2500. TCR libraries were prepared with molecular barcoding, using unique molecular identifiers to normalize TCRbeta repertoire quantification. TCRdb trimmed the raw reads at Q25, called clones with MiXCR and kept productive beta chains. Merged by CDR3 protein, the rows form single entries marked with the most common genes and DNA. A total of some 450,000 distinct CDR3 sequences appear in this sample, 43% of them only once. The ten largest clones represent 27% of the sample. CDR1 and CDR2 are read off the germline V gene (reference sequence) as LNHDA and SQIVND. Including the terminal cysteine and phenylalanine, the CDR3 comprises 16 residues. Just CDR3 DNA is preserved here, 48 bases in frame from base 1.

Recombination joined TRBV19 with TRBJ2-2, with 11 bases in between that match TRBD1. The source of this sequence is a girl aged 2 to 10 with aplastic anemia, due to receive a stem cell transplant. The sample here was PBMCs, taken before TCRalphabeta/CD19-depleted stem cell transplant. The DNA sequence follows: TGTGCCAGTAGCCATATTGGACAGGGGGCTACCGCGGAGCTGTTTTTT. Its amino acids are CASSHIGQGATAELFF.